Below, 10 T cell receptor beta chains from the same sample are listed, as sequenced in a study of PD-1 blockade in classical Hodgkin lymphoma. Assay used: immunoSEQ multiplex PCR; TCRdb lists only in-frame clones, some missing. The data show roughly 90,000 clones, 83% seen once. Time point meaning: cycle 4 day 1 (C4D1), after 6 weeks of nivolumab. Brentuximab vedotin exposure varied among the patients, all of whom had relapsed after autologous stem cell transplantation. The sequences come from peripheral blood mononuclear cells (PBMCs), collected before the fourth cycle of nivolumab. The receptors stem from a human donor with classical Hodgkin lymphoma.

The V gene is TRBV7-9, the J gene TRBJ2-2; TRBD2 agrees at 8 bases. CDR3 length: 15 residues. Germline V gene lookup returns CDR1 SEHNR and CDR2 FQNEAQ (reference sequence). Trimming at V came to 1 base and at J to 6 bases, leaving 4 bases not matched to a gene. The CDR3 nucleotides read TGTGCCAGCAGCTTAGTCGGGAGGGCCGCCGGGGAGCTGTTTTTT. Its protein is CASSLVGRAAGELFF.

This chain links TRBV5-1 with TRBJ2-2; perhaps TRBD2 as D (5 bases). Germline V lookup: CDR1 SGHRS, CDR2 YFSETQ. Trimming stripped 3 bases from V and 6 bases from J, with 9 bases between. The CDR3 spans 13 residues. Here the CDR3 reads CASSSDLPGELFF. The CDR3 DNA is TGCGCCAGCAGCTCGGACTTACCCGGGGAGCTGTTTTTT.

Details on this clone: The same CDR3 also results from other DNA sequences found in this sample. In DNA, the CDR3 is TGCGCCAGCAGCCAAGGACAGGGGCCCTACGAGCAGTACTTC. This gives the protein CASSQGQGPYEQYF. The chain uses TRBV5-1 and TRBJ2-7; 9 nucleotides align to TRBD1. Trimming cost V 4 bases and J 2 bases; bases outside gene matches: 4. The length of the CDR3 is 14 residues. Germline lookup yields CDR1 SGHRS and CDR2 YFSETQ. The full variable domain, its missing parts supplied by reference TRBV5-1 and TRBJ2-7, is KAGVTQTPRYLIKTRGQQVTLSCSPISGHRSVSWYQQTPGQGLQFLFEYFSETQRNKGNFPGRFSGRQFSNSRSEMNVSTLELGDSALYLCASSQGQGPYEQYFGPGTRLTVT.

The rearrangement links TRBV7-9 to TRBJ1-5; no clear D gene. V was clipped by 2 bases and J by 9 bases, with 14 bases between them. From germline, CDR1 is SEHNR and CDR2 FQNEAQ (reference sequence). This CDR3 has 14 residues. CDR3 sequence (DNA): TGTGCCAGCAGCTTAACGGGAGAACATGGGCCCCAGCATTTT. Its translation is CASSLTGEHGPQHF.

V usage is TRBV10-1 and J usage is TRBJ2-7, with 7 bases that match TRBD2. Looked up from germline, CDR1 is WNHNN and CDR2 is SYGVQD (reference sequence). This CDR3 has 14 amino acids. Trimming at V came to 6 bases and at J to 2 bases, leaving 7 bases not matched to a gene. The CDR3 nucleotides are TGCGCCAGCAGACATGTAGCGGGCCCCTACGAGCAGTACTTC. Its protein is CASRHVAGPYEQYF.

V and J are TRBV7-2 and TRBJ2-3; perhaps TRBD2 as D (5 bases). Between the trimmed V and J ends, which lost 2 bases and 4 bases, there was a span of 13 bases. The CDR3 contains 15 residues. The germline V gene has CDR1 SGHTA and CDR2 FQGNSA. The CDR3 DNA reads TGTGCCAGCAGCTTACCGACTGGAGGTTCAGATACGCAGTATTTT. Translating it yields CASSLPTGGSDTQYF.

This clone was seen a single time. The genes are TRBV19 and TRBJ2-7, with 15 positions matching TRBD2. Germline CDR1 reads LNHDA; CDR2 reads SQIVND (reference sequence). The CDR3 consists of 17 residues. The trim removed 4 bases at V and 6 bases at J, leaving 10 bases unmatched. The CDR3 reads CASSRGGLAGGQREQYF. The CDR3 region has the DNA TGTGCCAGTAGTAGGGGAGGACTAGCGGGAGGGCAACGCGAGCAGTACTTC.

V usage is TRBV28 and J usage is TRBJ1-5; D not certain. The CDR3 length is 17 residues. Deletions cut 3 bases from V and 2 bases from J, with 17 bases between. The germline V gene encodes CDR1 MDHEN and CDR2 SYDVKM. CDR3 sequence: CASSFESVGVGNQPQHF. DNA for the CDR3: TGTGCCAGCAGTTTCGAGTCGGTGGGTGTGGGCAATCAGCCCCAGCATTTT. The full variable domain, in which reference TRBV28 and TRBJ1-5 provide the parts outside the CDR3, is DVKVTQSSRYLVKRTGEKVFLECVQDMDHENMFWYRQDPGLGLRLIYFSYDVKMKEKGDIPEGYSVSREKKERFSLILESASTNQTSMYLCASSFESVGVGNQPQHFGDGTRLSIL.

This sequence joins TRBV28 and TRBJ2-7, with 7 bases aligning to TRBD1. Germline CDR1 reads MDHEN; CDR2 reads SYDVKM. The CDR3 extends over 14 amino acids. V shed 3 bases and J 2 bases; nucleotides not matched to a gene: 4. The CDR3 loop is CASSFRDRAYEQYF. CDR3 DNA sequence: TGTGCCAGCAGTTTCAGGGACAGAGCCTACGAGCAGTACTTC.

V and J are TRBV7-8 and TRBJ1-2; D not certain. CDR1 is SGHVS, CDR2 FQNEAQ, per germline. The CDR3 totals 15 residues. V lost 5 bases, J lost 3 bases, and 16 bases lay in between. In DNA form, the CDR3 reads TGTGCCAGCAGCCCCCACGGTGGGGAGGACTATGGCTACACCTTC. Translation: CASSPHGGEDYGYTF. Supplemented by reference TRBV7-8 and TRBJ1-2, the full variable domain reads GAGVSQSPRYKVAKRGQDVALRCDPISGHVSLFWYQQALGQGPEFLTYFQNEAQLDKSGLPSDRFFAERPEGSVSTLKIQRTQQEDSAVYLCASSPHGGEDYGYTFGSGTRLTVV.